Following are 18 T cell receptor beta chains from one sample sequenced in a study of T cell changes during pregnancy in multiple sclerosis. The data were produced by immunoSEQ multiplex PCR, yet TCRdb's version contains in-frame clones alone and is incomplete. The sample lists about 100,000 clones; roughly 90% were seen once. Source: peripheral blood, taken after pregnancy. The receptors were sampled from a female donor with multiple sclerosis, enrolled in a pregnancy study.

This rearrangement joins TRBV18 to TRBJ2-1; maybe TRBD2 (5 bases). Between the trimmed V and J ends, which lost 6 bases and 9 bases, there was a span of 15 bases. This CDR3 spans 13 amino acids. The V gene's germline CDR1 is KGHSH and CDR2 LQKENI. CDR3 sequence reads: CASSPVGGSEQFF. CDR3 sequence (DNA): TGTGCCAGCTCCCCAGTGGGTGGGAGTGAGCAGTTCTTC.

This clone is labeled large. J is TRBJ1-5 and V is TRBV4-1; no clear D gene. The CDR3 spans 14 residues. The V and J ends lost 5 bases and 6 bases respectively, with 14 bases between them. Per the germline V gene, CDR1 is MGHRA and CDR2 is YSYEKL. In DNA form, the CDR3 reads TGCGCCAGCAGCTCGGAAGCGGGCAGTCAGCCCCAGCATTTT. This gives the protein CASSSEAGSQPQHF.

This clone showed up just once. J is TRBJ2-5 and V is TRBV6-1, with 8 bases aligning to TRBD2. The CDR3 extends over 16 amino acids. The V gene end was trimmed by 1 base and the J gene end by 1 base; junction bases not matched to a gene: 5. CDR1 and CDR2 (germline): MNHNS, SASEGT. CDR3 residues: CASSEGVAGRQETQYF. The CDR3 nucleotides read TGTGCCAGCAGTGAAGGGGTAGCGGGGCGCCAAGAGACCCAGTACTTC.

The CDR3 here is CASSLYKPTGTGNTIYF. The CDR3 DNA follows: TGTGCCAGCAGCCTCTACAAACCGACAGGGACGGGAAACACCATATATTTT. The chain employs TRBV7-3 and TRBJ1-3; 7 positions agree with TRBD1. There are 17 residues in the CDR3. V was pared by 5 bases and J by 4 bases, with 14 bases of the junction left unmatched. CDR1 SGHTA and CDR2 FQGTGA come from the germline V gene.

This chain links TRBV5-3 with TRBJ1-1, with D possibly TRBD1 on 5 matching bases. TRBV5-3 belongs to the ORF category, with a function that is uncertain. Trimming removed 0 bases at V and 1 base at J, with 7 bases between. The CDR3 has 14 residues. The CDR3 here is CARSLGQSNTEAFF. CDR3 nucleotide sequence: TGTGCCAGAAGCTTGGGACAGTCGAACACTGAAGCTTTCTTT.

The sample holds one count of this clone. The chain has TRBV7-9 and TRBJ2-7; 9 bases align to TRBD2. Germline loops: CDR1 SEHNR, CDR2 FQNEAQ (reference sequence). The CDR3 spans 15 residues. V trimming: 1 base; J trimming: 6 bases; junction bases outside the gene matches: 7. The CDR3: CASSLGQGGGGEQYF. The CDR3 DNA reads TGTGCCAGCAGCTTAGGACAGGGCGGGGGGGGCGAGCAGTACTTC.

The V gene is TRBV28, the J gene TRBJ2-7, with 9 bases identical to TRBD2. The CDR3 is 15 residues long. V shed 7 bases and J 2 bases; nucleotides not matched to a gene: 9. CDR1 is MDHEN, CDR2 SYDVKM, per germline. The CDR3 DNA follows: TGTGCCAGCAATAAACTCCTAGCGGGAACCTACGAGCAGTACTTC. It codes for CASNKLLAGTYEQYF.

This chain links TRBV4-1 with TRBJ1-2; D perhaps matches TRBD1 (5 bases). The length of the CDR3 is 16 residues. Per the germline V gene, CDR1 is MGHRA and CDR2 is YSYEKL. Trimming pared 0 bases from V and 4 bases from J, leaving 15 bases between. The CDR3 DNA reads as TGCGCCAGCAGCCAAGATCCAGGGCTGAGGAGCTATGGCTACACCTTC. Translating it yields CASSQDPGLRSYGYTF.

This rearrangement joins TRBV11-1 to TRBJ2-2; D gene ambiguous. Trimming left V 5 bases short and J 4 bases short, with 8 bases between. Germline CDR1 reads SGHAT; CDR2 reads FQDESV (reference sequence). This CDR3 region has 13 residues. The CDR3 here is CASSPAGTGELFF. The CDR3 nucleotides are TGTGCCAGCAGCCCAGCAGGCACCGGGGAGCTGTTTTTT.

The CDR3, as DNA: TGTGCCAGCAGTTTAGGGGGGGTCGGCAATCAGCCCCAGCATTTT. This codes for CASSLGGVGNQPQHF. The rearrangement joins TRBV27 to TRBJ1-5, with a weak D call TRBD1 (5 bases). The ends were cut back, 2 bases at V and 2 bases at J, with 10 bases in the middle. Germline V CDR1 and CDR2: MNHEY, SMNVEV (reference sequence). The CDR3 is 15 residues long.

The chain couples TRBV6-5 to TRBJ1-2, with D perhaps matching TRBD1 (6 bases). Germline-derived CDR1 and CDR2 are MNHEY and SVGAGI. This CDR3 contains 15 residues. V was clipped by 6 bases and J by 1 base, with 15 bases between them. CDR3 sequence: CASSNSGGLNYGYTF. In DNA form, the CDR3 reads TGTGCCAGCAGCAACTCTGGGGGCCTTAACTATGGCTACACCTTC.

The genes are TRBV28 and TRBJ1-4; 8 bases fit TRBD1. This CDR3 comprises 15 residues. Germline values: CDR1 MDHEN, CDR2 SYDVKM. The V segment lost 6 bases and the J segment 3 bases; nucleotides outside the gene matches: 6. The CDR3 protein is CASSLLGQANEKLFF. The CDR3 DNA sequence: TGTGCCAGCAGCCTATTGGGACAGGCTAATGAAAAACTGTTTTTT.

The chain's CDR3 is CASSVVAGGVDEQFF. The CDR3 bases are TGTGCCAGCAGCGTAGTAGCGGGGGGGGTCGATGAGCAGTTCTTC. The chain employs TRBV9 and TRBJ2-1, with 11 positions matching TRBD2. This CDR3 contains 15 residues. Germline trimming cut 0 bases from V and 8 bases from J; bases unmatched to any gene: 4. Germline-derived CDR1 and CDR2 are SGDLS and YYNGEE. Supplemented by reference TRBV9 and TRBJ2-1, the full variable domain reads DSGVTQTPKHLITATGQRVTLRCSPRSGDLSVYWYQQSLDQGLQFLIQYYNGEERAKGNILERFSAQQFPDLHSELNLSSLELGDSALYFCASSVVAGGVDEQFFGPGTRLTVL.

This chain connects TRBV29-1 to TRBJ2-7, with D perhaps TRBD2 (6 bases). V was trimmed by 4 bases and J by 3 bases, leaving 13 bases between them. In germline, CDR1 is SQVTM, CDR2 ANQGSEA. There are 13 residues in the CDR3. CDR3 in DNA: TGCAGCGTTGGGGCGGGGAGTGTCTACGAGCAGTACTTC. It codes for CSVGAGSVYEQYF.

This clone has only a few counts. Written as DNA, the CDR3 is TGTGCCAGCAGCTTAGGGGGAGGTGGCTACACCTTC. Its protein is CASSLGGGGYTF. V and J are TRBV7-2 and TRBJ1-2; unclear D gene. V was clipped by 1 base and J by 7 bases, with 7 bases between them. Germline V CDR1 and CDR2: SGHTA, FQGNSA. The CDR3 extends over 12 amino acids.

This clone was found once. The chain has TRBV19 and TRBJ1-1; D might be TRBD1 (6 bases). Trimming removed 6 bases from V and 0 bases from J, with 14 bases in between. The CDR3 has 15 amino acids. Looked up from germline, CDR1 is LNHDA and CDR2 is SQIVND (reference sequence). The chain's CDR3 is CASRYGTQMNTEAFF. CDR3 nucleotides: TGTGCCAGTAGATATGGGACACAAATGAACACTGAAGCTTTCTTT.

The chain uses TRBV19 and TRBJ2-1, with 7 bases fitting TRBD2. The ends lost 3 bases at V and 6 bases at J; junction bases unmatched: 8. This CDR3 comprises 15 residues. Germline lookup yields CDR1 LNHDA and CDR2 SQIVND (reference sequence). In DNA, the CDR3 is TGTGCCAGTAGTATTACGGCGGGAGTAGGCAATGAGCAGTTCTTC. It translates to CASSITAGVGNEQFF.

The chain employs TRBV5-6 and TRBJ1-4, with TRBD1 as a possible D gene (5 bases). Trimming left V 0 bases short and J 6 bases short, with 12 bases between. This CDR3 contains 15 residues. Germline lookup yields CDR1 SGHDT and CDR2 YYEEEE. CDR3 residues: CASSLASGGYEKLFF. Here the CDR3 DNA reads TGTGCCAGCAGCTTGGCCTCCGGGGGATATGAAAAACTGTTTTTT.